This T cell receptor beta chain appears in the sequencing data of a study of Graves' ophthalmopathy and Graves' hyperthyroidism. This CDR3 has 15 amino acids. Losses at the gene ends were 4 bases for V and 4 bases for J; bases not matched to a gene: 10. CDR1 is LGHNA and CDR2 is YSLEER in the germline V gene. No donor had other autoimmune disease, uncontrolled infection, pregnancy or lactation. This clonotype was counted a few times. Its antigen is undetermined. Study findings and constraints: Discriminating ophthalmopathy from stable hyperthyroidism, a 13-signature model attained a sensitivity of 85% to 90% and a specificity of 81.08%.

RNA served as the template for amplifying TCR beta CDR3 regions. Investigators did first-round RT-PCR with HTBI primers, then second-round multiplex PCR. In TCRdb, the multiplex PCR reads were re-called with MiXCR into one record per CDR3 protein. This sample carries around 670,000 distinct CDR3 sequences, around 40% of them seen once, and the ten largest clones take 44%. The sequence came from an adult man with Graves' ophthalmopathy. Sequencing was performed on peripheral blood. The chain carries TRBV4-3 and TRBJ2-7; TRBD1 agrees at 7 bases. CDR3 protein: CASSLYLTGSYEQYF. The CDR3 nucleotides read TGCGCCAGCAGCCTCTACCTGACAGGGTCTTACGAGCAGTACTTC.